These T cell receptor beta chains were read from a single sample in a study of shared clonotypes between healthy human individuals. Some clones are missing from TCRdb's copy, which holds only in-frame ones; the method was immunoSEQ multiplex PCR. The table shows about 820,000 clones, with more than 85% occurring only once. The sample was naive CD8+ T cells sorted from blood. Source of these receptors: a man aged 25 to 45 in good health. CDR3s include the opening cysteine and the closing phenylalanine or tryptophan. D genes are given only for firm matches. Size tells how often a clone was seen (once, few, many) or the class of an expanded clone, and some rows leave it out.

v_call	j_call	d_call	clone_size	cdr3_nt	cdr3_aa
TRBV13	TRBJ2-7	-	-	TGTGCCAGCAGCTTAGCATTCCCCGCCCGGGGTGAGCAGTACTTC	CASSLAFPARGEQYF
TRBV4-1	TRBJ2-1	-	once	TGCGCCAGCAGCCAAGTTGCGACTAACAATGAGCAGTTCTTC	CASSQVATNNEQFF
TRBV6-5	TRBJ2-7	-	-	TGTGCCAGCAGTTTTGGATACGAGCAGTACTTC	CASSFGYEQYF
TRBV7-8	TRBJ2-7	TRBD1	-	TGTGCCAGCAGCCGGTGGACAGGCGCGTCCTACGAGCAGTACTTC	CASSRWTGASYEQYF
TRBV7-3	TRBJ2-2	TRBD1	-	TGTGCCAGCAGCCTTGACAGGGGGAACACCGGGGAGCTGTTTTTT	CASSLDRGNTGELFF
TRBV4-3	TRBJ1-1	-	-	TGCGCCAGCAGCCAAGATCAGACAGAGCCTCCTGAAGCTTTCTTT	CASSQDQTEPPEAFF
TRBV27	TRBJ1-2	-	-	TGTGCCAGCAGTAACCGACAGAGAGCTAACTATGGCTACACCTTC	CASSNRQRANYGYTF
TRBV10-3	TRBJ2-7	-	-	TGTGCCATCAGTGAGGACAGTTACGAGCAGTACTTC	CAISEDSYEQYF
TRBV6-5	TRBJ2-1	-	-	TGTGCCAGCAGTGTCCTGGAGGGGGTTGAGCAGTTCTTC	CASSVLEGVEQFF
TRBV10-3	TRBJ2-7	TRBD2	once	TGTGCCATCAGACCCCTAGCGGGTAGCTACGAGCAGTACTTC	CAIRPLAGSYEQYF
TRBV7-9	TRBJ2-2	TRBD2	once	TGTGCCAGCAGCTTAGATAGCGGGAGTGCGGACGGGGAGCTGTTTTTT	CASSLDSGSADGELFF
TRBV19	TRBJ2-7	-	-	TGTGCCAGCCGGCGCTATGGCAGGGAAGGCGAGCAGTACTTC	CASRRYGREGEQYF
TRBV4-1	TRBJ2-5	-	-	TGCGCCAGCAGCCAAGTCCAGGGGGGAGGGGAGAACGGCCAAGAGACCCAGTACTTC	CASSQVQGGGENGQETQYF
TRBV6-1	TRBJ2-7	-	-	TGTGCCAGCAGTGAATCCCCGATACACTACGAGCAGTACTTC	CASSESPIHYEQYF
TRBV10-2	TRBJ1-2	-	-	TGCGCCAGCAGTGAGGCCCGGGAGGGAGGCTATGGCTACACCTTC	CASSEAREGGYGYTF
TRBV27	TRBJ1-2	-	-	TGTGCCAGCACCTCTAGGTCGGAGCCAGACACTAACTATGGCTACACCTTC	CASTSRSEPDTNYGYTF
TRBV28	TRBJ2-1	-	-	TGTGCCAGCAGAGTGTCCTACAATGAGCAGTTCTTC	CASRVSYNEQFF
TRBV29-1	TRBJ1-2	-	-	TGCAGCGTCCGGGGCCGCCTGCAAGGCTACACCTTC	CSVRGRLQGYTF
TRBV7-6	TRBJ2-3	TRBD2	-	TGTGCCAGCAGCCTCACAGCGGGAGCCAAATCAGGGGCAGATACGCAGTATTTT	CASSLTAGAKSGADTQYF
TRBV30	TRBJ2-7	-	-	TGTGCCTGGACCCCGAATGACGCCCACGAGCAGTACTTC	CAWTPNDAHEQYF
TRBV19	TRBJ2-7	-	-	TGTGCCAGTAGTATATGGTATGATGTTACCTACGAGCAGTACTTC	CASSIWYDVTYEQYF
TRBV19	TRBJ2-7	-	-	TGTGCCAGTAGCCTCAGAGATTCCTACGAGCAGTACTTC	CASSLRDSYEQYF
TRBV4-1	TRBJ1-5	-	few	TGCGCCAGCAGCCACCTCGAGAAAGGGACAAGCAATCAGCCCCAGCATTTT	CASSHLEKGTSNQPQHF
TRBV27	TRBJ1-2	-	once	TGTGCCAGCAGCCGAGGGTTGGGAGGCTACACCTTC	CASSRGLGGYTF
TRBV2	TRBJ2-3	TRBD2	-	TGTGCCAGCAGTGAAGCTGGCGGCGGGAGGGCAGATACGCAGTATTTT	CASSEAGGGRADTQYF
TRBV6-6	TRBJ1-5	TRBD1	few	TGTGCCAGCAGTTCAGGGACAGTGAGCAATCAGCCCCAGCATTTT	CASSSGTVSNQPQHF
TRBV27	TRBJ2-6	TRBD1	-	TGTGCCAGCAGTACAAAACCCGGGGACAGGCGCCAAATCTCTGGGGCCAACGTCCTGACTTTC	CASSTKPGDRRQISGANVLTF
TRBV9	TRBJ2-7	TRBD2	once	TGTGCCAGCAGCGAAGGGACTACCTCAACCTACGAGCAGTACTTC	CASSEGTTSTYEQYF
TRBV6-5	TRBJ2-2	-	-	TGTGCCAGCAGTTACGGCGGGGAGAACACCGGGGAGCTGTTTTTT	CASSYGGENTGELFF
TRBV6-5	TRBJ2-5	TRBD1	-	TGTGCCAGCAGTTACCAGGGACAGTTTAGGGCACGCTGGTACTTC	CASSYQGQFRARWYF
TRBV28	TRBJ1-3	-	-	TGTGCCAGCAGTTTAGGAGGGGAGGGAAACACCATATATTTT	CASSLGGEGNTIYF
TRBV7-2	TRBJ2-2	-	-	TGTGCCAGCAGCTGGAACACCGGGGAGCTGTTTTTT	CASSWNTGELFF